Ten or more counts support the clone carrying this T cell receptor (beta chain). Its target is unknown. This entry comes from a study of tumor-infiltrating lymphocytes in primary liver carcinoma. The study's findings and limits: Lesser overlap characterized tumor-adjacent and tumor-blood pairs relative to tumor region pairs.

Blood RNA originated from unsorted whole blood, with germline DNA additionally extracted. Presurgery, approximately 4.4 milliliters of peripheral blood were collected. Germline assignment: CDR1 MNHEY and CDR2 SVGEGT. The V and J ends lost 6 bases and 1 base, in that order; junction bases with no gene match: 5. There are 15 residues in the CDR3. The investigators made TCR beta cDNA from about 500 ng total RNA, using a constant-region primer. Slightly modified ARM-PCR with three nested multiplex PCR rounds yielded TCR beta libraries. The study ran its first two PCR rounds for 9 to 10 cycles each, using TRBV1-TRBV30 forward primers and a C-beta reverse primer. TCRdb independently ran MiXCR on the multiplex PCR reads; one entry per CDR3 protein. This table holds 300,000 to 400,000 distinct CDR3 sequences, 65% found once.

The sequence was collected from a man in his forties with primary liver carcinoma and hepatitis B virus infection. The chain carries TRBV6-2 or TRBV6-3 and TRBJ2-3; 9 bases match TRBD2. The specimen was peripheral blood. CDR3 in DNA: TGTGCCAGCAGCGGACTAGCGTTAGGCACAGATACGCAGTATTTT. Translated: CASSGLALGTDTQYF.